This T cell receptor beta chain was profiled in a study of PD-1 blockade in classical Hodgkin lymphoma. Generated by immunoSEQ multiplex PCR, the TCRdb table keeps only in-frame clones and is missing some. The sample yields 23,000 or so clones, nearly 80% seen once. The table lists this clone with a count of one. Its antigen is not known. Every patient had relapsed following autologous stem cell transplantation, and cohorts differed in brentuximab vedotin exposure. Findings and caveats of the study: Baseline diversity resembling that of newly diagnosed patients was seen in complete responders.

The V and J ends lost 2 bases and 2 bases respectively, with 13 bases between them. The V gene's germline CDR1 is SGDLS and CDR2 YYNGEE. The CDR3 is 15 amino acids. This receptor was identified in a human donor with classical Hodgkin lymphoma. The source was peripheral blood mononuclear cells (PBMCs), collected at baseline. The chain employs TRBV9 and TRBJ1-2; perhaps TRBD1 as D (6 bases). CDR3 loop: CASSVWADSNYGYTF. The CDR3 DNA sequence: TGTGCCAGCAGCGTCTGGGCGGACAGCAACTATGGCTACACCTTC.